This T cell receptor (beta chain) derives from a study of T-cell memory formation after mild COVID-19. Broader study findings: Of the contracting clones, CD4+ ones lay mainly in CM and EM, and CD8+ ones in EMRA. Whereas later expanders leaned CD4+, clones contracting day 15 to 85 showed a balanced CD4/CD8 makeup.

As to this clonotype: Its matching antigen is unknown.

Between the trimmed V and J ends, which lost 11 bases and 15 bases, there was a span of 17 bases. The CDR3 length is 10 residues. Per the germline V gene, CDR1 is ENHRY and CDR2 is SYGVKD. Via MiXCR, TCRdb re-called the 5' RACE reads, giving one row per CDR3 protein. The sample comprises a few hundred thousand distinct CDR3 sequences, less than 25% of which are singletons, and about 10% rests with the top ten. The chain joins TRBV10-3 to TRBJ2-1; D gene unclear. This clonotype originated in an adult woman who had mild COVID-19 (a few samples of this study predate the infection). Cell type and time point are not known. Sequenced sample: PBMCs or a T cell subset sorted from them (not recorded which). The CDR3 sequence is CASGQGVRFF. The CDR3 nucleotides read TGTGCCTCCGGCCAAGGAGTCAGGTTCTTC.